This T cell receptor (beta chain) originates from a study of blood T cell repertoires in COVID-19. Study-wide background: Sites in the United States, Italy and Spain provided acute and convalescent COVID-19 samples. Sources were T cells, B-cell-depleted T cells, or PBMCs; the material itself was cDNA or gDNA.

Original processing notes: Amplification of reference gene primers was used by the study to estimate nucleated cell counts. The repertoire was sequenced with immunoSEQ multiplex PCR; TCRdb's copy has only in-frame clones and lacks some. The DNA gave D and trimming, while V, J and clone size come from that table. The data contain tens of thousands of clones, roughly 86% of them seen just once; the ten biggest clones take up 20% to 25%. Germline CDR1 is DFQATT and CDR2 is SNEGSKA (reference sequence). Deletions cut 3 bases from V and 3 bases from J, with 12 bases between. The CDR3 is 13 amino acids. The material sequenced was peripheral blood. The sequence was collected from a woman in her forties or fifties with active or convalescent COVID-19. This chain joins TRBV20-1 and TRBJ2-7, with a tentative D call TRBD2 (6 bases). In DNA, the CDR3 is TGCAGTGCTAGTACGGGAGTTGTCTACGAGCAGTACTTC. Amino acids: CSASTGVVYEQYF.